The sequence of this T cell receptor (beta chain) was determined in a study of technical replicates of blood from a handful of donors. Germline CDR1 and CDR2: SGHDN and FVKESK. Trimming cost V 1 base and J 7 bases; bases outside gene matches: 11. The CDR3 has 17 residues. The protocol was immunoSEQ multiplex PCR, while the TCRdb copy is restricted to in-frame clones and leaves out a portion. The data show more than 15,000 clones, with 65% to 85% seen just once and 9.5% to 13% held by the top ten. V and J are TRBV14 and TRBJ2-1, with 9 bases identical to TRBD2. The TCR originated in a human donor in good health. Some clones in this sample may be carry-over from other donors' samples. The sample consisted of PBMCs. For the CDR3, the DNA is TGTGCCAGCAGCCAAGGGGGGCTAGCGGGACATAGGAATGAGCAGTTCTTC. Amino acid sequence: CASSQGGLAGHRNEQFF.